The text below deals with one T cell receptor beta chain. Antigen: not known. The data were obtained in a study of OX40 agonist ivuxolimab in advanced cancers. Study observations and caveats: CD8+ T cells averaged more expanded clones than CD4+. The CD4+ and CD8+ T cells in the blood had expanded clonally by week 6 at 0.1 to 3.0 mg/kg. Among the lowest levels of clonal expansion were found in partial responders at 0.1-3.0 mg/kg.

Researchers took blood at baseline, on cycle 4 day 1, and on cycle 7 day 1. The CDR3 has 12 amino acids. CDR1 GTSNPN and CDR2 SVGIG come from the germline V gene (reference sequence). V was clipped by 0 bases and J by 9 bases, with 11 bases between them. This table comes from immunoSEQ multiplex PCR, and its TCRdb copy is limited to in-frame clones, with some not included. Of fewer than 85,000 clones listed, 60% to 80% were seen once; the top ten hold 5% to 6.5%. The specimen was CD4+ or CD8+ T cells sorted from blood, collected in a trial of the OX40 agonist ivuxolimab. This TCR was recovered from an adult with an advanced solid tumor such as melanoma, head and neck, liver or kidney cancer. The J gene is TRBJ1-2, the V gene TRBV30, with D perhaps matching TRBD1 (5 bases). The CDR3 here is CAWSVRAGSYTF. CDR3 sequence (DNA): TGTGCCTGGAGTGTACGGGCAGGGAGCTACACCTTC.